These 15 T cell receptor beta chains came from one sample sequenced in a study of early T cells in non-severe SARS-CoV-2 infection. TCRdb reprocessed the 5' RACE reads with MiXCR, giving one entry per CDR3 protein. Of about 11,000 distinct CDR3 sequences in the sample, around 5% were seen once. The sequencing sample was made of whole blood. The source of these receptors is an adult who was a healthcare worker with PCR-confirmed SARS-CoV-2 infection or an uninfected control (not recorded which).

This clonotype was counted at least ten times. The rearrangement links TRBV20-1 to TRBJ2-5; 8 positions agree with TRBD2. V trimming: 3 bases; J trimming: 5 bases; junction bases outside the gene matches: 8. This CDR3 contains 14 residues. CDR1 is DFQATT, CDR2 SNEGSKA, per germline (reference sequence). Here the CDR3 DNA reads TGCAGTGCTAGTTATAGCGGGGTAGAGGAGACCCAGTACTTC. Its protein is CSASYSGVEETQYF.

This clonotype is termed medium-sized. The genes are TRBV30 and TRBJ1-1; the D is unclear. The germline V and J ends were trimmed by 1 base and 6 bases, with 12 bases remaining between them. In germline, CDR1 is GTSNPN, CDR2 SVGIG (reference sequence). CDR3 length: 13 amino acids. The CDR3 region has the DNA TGTGCCTGGAGTGCATGGGTTAGGCCTGAAGCTTTCTTT. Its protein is CAWSAWVRPEAFF.

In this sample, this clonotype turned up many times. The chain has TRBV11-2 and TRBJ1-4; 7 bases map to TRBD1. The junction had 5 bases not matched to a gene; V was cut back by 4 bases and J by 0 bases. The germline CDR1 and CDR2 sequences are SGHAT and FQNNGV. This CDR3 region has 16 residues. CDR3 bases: TGTGCCAGCAGCTCTATAACAGGGGCAACTAATGAAAAACTGTTTTTT. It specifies CASSSITGATNEKLFF.

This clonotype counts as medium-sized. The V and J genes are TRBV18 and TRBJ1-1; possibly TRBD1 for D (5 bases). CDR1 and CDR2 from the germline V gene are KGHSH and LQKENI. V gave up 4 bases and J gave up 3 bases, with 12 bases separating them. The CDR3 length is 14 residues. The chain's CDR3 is CASSLTQEDTEAFF. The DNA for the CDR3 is TGTGCCAGCTCACTAACACAGGAGGACACTGAAGCTTTCTTT. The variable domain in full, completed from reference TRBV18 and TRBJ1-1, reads NAGVMQNPRHLVRRRGQEARLRCSPMKGHSHVYWYRQLPEEGLKFMVYLQKENIIDESGMPKERFSAEFPKEGPSILRIQQVVRGDSAAYFCASSLTQEDTEAFFGQGTRLTVV.

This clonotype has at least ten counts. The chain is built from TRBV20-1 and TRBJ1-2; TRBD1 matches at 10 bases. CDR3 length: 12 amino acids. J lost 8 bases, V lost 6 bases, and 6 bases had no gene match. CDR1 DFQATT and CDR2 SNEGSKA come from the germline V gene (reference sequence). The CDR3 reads CSAGTGEGGYTF. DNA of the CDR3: TGCAGTGCAGGGACAGGGGAGGGAGGCTACACCTTC.

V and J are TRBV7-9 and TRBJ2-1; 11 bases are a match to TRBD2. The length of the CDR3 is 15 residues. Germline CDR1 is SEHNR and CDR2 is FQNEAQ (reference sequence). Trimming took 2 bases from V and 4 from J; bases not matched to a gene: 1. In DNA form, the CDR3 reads TGTGCCAGCAGCTTATCTAGCGGGGGGTACAATGAGCAGTTCTTC. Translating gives CASSLSSGGYNEQFF.

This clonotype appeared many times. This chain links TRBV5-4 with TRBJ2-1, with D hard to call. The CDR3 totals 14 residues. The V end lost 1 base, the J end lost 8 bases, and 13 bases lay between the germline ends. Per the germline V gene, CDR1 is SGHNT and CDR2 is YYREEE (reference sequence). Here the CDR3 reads CASSLRSGIDEQFF. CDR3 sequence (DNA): TGTGCCAGCAGCTTGCGGTCAGGTATAGATGAGCAGTTCTTC.

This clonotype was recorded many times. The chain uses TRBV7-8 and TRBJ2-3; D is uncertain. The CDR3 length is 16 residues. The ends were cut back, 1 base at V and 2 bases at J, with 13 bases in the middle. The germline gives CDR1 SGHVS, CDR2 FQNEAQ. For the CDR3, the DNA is TGTGCCAGCAGCTTAGGGACCCAAATATCCACAGATACGCAGTATTTT. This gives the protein CASSLGTQISTDTQYF.

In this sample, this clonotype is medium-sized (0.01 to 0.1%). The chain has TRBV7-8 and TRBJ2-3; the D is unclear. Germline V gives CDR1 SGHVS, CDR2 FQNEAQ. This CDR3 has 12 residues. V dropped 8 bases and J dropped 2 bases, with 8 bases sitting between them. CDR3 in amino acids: CASRWITDTQYF. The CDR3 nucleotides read TGTGCCAGCCGCTGGATCACAGATACGCAGTATTTT.

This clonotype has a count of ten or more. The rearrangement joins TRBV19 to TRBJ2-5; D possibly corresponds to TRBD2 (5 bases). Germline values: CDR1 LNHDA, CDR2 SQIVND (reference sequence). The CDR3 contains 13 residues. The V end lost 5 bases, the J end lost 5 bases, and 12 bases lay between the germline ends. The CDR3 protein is CASSSREWETQYF. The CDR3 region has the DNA TGTGCCAGTAGTTCAAGGGAGTGGGAGACCCAGTACTTC.

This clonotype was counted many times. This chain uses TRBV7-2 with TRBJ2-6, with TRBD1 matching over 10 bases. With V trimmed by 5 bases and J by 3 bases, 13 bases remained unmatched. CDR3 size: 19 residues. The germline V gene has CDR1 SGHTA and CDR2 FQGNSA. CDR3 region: CASSRSWGQGYFGANVLTF. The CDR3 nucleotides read TGTGCCAGCAGCCGAAGTTGGGGACAGGGGTACTTTGGGGCCAACGTCCTGACTTTC.

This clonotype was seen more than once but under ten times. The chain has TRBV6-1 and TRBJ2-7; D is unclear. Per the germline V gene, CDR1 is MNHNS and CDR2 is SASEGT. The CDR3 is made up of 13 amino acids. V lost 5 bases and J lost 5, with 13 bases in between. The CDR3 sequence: CASSPTDPNEQYF. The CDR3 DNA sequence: TGTGCCAGCAGTCCGACCGATCCTAACGAGCAGTACTTC.

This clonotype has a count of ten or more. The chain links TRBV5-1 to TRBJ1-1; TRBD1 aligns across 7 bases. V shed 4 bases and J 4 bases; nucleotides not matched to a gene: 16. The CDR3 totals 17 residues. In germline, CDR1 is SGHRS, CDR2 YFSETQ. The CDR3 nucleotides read TGCGCCAGCAGCCAGTGGGGTAACAGGGGTAAGCGCACTGAAGCTTTCTTT. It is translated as CASSQWGNRGKRTEAFF.

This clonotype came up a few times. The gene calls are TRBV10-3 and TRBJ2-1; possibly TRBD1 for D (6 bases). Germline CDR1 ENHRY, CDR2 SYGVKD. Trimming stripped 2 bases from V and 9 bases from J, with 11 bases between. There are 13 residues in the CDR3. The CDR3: CAISEARGFEQFF. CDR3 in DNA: TGTGCCATCAGTGAGGCCAGGGGTTTTGAGCAGTTCTTC.

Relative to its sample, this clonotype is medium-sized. CDR3 DNA sequence: TGCAGTGCTAGAGATATAGCGGGGGGGCGGGCAGATACGCAGTATTTT. The encoded protein is CSARDIAGGRADTQYF. V is TRBV20-1 and J is TRBJ2-3, with 11 bases identical to TRBD2. Unmatched junction bases numbered 6, after V lost 0 bases and J lost 4 bases. CDR1 and CDR2 (germline): DFQATT, SNEGSKA (reference sequence). The CDR3 has 16 residues.